The next 27 T cell receptor beta chains were all read from a single sample in a study of T-cell memory formation after mild COVID-19. TCRdb re-called the 5' RACE reads through MiXCR, storing one row per CDR3 protein. The repertoire has a few hundred thousand distinct CDR3 sequences, 16% of them found once; the top ten carry roughly a fifth. Sequenced material: PBMCs or a T cell subset sorted from them (not recorded which). The receptors here all came from a man aged 18 to 30 who had mild COVID-19 (a few samples of this study predate the infection). Cell type and time point are not known.

In this sample, this clonotype turned up a few times. This sequence joins TRBV15 and TRBJ2-3; no clear D. Germline V gene lookup returns CDR1 LNHNV and CDR2 YYDKDF (reference sequence). CDR3 length equals 16 residues. Trimming removed 1 base from V and 3 bases from J, with 14 bases in between. The CDR3 protein is CATSRGKGIGTDTQYF. CDR3 coding DNA: TGTGCCACCAGCAGAGGAAAGGGTATTGGGACAGATACGCAGTATTTT.

The V call is TRBV4-1, the J call TRBJ2-7; D unclear. V was pared by 1 base and J by 2 bases, with 9 bases between. CDR1 MGHRA and CDR2 YSYEKL come from the germline V gene. CDR3 length equals 14 residues. The CDR3 protein is CASSQGDFPYEQYF. The CDR3 bases are TGCGCCAGCAGCCAAGGGGATTTCCCCTACGAGCAGTACTTC.

The chain combines TRBV5-4 with TRBJ2-3; 10 bases agree with TRBD2. The CDR3 sequence is 14 residues long. V shed 0 bases, J shed 7 bases, and the junction held 2 bases outside the gene matches. Germline CDR1 is SGHNT and CDR2 is YYREEE (reference sequence). This chain's CDR3 is CASSLERGGNTQYF. The DNA of the CDR3 is TGTGCCAGCAGCTTGGAGCGGGGGGGGAATACGCAGTATTTT. The whole variable domain, filled in from reference TRBV5-4 and TRBJ2-3, reads ETGVTQSPTHLIKTRGQQVTLRCSSQSGHNTVSWYQQALGQGPQFIFQYYREEENGRGNFPPRFSGLQFPNYSSELNVNALELDDSALYLCASSLERGGNTQYFGPGTRLTVL.

This chain uses TRBV12-3 or TRBV12-4 with TRBJ2-7, with D possibly TRBD2 on 5 matching bases. The CDR3 extends over 16 amino acids. The ends were cut back, 5 bases at V and 2 bases at J, with 19 bases in the middle. CDR3 region: CASSREGPFGAYEQYF. The CDR3 DNA reads as TGTGCCAGCAGTCGGGAAGGACCTTTTGGGGCCTACGAGCAGTACTTC.

The chain employs TRBV4-1 and TRBJ2-1, with TRBD2 matching over 13 bases. V was pared by 4 bases and J by 4 bases, with 4 bases of the junction left unmatched. The CDR3 has 16 amino acids. In germline, CDR1 is MGHRA, CDR2 YSYEKL. The CDR3 bases are TGCGCCAGCAGCCCTCAGACTAGCGGGGGGTACAATGAGCAGTTCTTC. Translation gives CASSPQTSGGYNEQFF.

This clonotype turned up a few times. The chain has TRBV20-1 and TRBJ1-2; D is perhaps TRBD1 (6 bases). The CDR3 has 14 amino acids. Germline loops: CDR1 DFQATT, CDR2 SNEGSKA (reference sequence). V was pared by 5 bases and J by 5 bases, with 18 bases between. The DNA for the CDR3 is TGCAGTGCTCCCGGCAGGGGCCCCGTGTATGGCTACACCTTC. Translation gives CSAPGRGPVYGYTF.

This clonotype was detected a few times. The rearrangement links TRBV6-6 to TRBJ1-6; no definite D call. Germline CDR1 MNHNY, CDR2 SVGAGI (reference sequence). The length of the CDR3 is 15 residues. Trimming stripped 8 bases from V and 6 bases from J, with 17 bases between. In DNA form, the CDR3 reads TGTGCCAGCGTCGGGCAGCAGGCTTCTAATTCACCCCTCCACTTT. Translation: CASVGQQASNSPLHF.

The V call is TRBV5-1, the J call TRBJ1-1; 7 bases line up with TRBD1. The junction had 6 bases not matched to a gene; V was cut back by 4 bases and J by 3 bases. This CDR3 has 14 amino acids. CDR1 SGHRS and CDR2 YFSETQ come from the germline V gene. CDR3 bases: TGCGCCAGCAGCCGAGGGACAGCCCACACTGAAGCTTTCTTT. Encoded protein: CASSRGTAHTEAFF.

The chain carries TRBV27 and TRBJ2-1, with 12 bases aligning to TRBD2. J was trimmed by 5 bases and V by 5 bases; bases with no gene match: 7. The germline V gene has CDR1 MNHEY and CDR2 SMNVEV (reference sequence). This CDR3 has 16 residues. The CDR3 DNA is TGTGCCAGCAGTGGGAGACTAGCGGGGGCCGACAATGAGCAGTTCTTC. As protein: CASSGRLAGADNEQFF.

This clonotype came up a few times. The rearrangement links TRBV5-1 to TRBJ2-3, with a possible D match to TRBD2 (5 bases). This CDR3 spans 16 amino acids. Deletions cut 0 bases from V and 1 base from J, with 12 bases between. CDR1 and CDR2 from the germline V gene are SGHRS and YFSETQ. The CDR3 region is CASSLEPRRGTDTQYF. As DNA, the CDR3 is TGCGCCAGCAGCTTGGAGCCCCGGCGGGGCACAGATACGCAGTATTTT. The full variable domain, completed using reference TRBV5-1 and TRBJ2-3, is KAGVTQTPRYLIKTRGQQVTLSCSPISGHRSVSWYQQTPGQGLQFLFEYFSETQRNKGNFPGRFSGRQFSNSRSEMNVSTLELGDSALYLCASSLEPRRGTDTQYFGPGTRLTVL.

This chain links TRBV29-1 with TRBJ2-2, with TRBD1 matching over 10 bases. The V and J ends lost 6 bases and 6 bases, in that order; junction bases with no gene match: 10. From germline, CDR1 is SQVTM and CDR2 ANQGSEA. The CDR3 runs to 15 residues. The CDR3 reads CSVRQTGTGAGELFF. The CDR3 DNA follows: TGCAGCGTGCGTCAAACCGGGACAGGGGCCGGGGAGCTGTTTTTT.

The chain is built from TRBV5-1 and TRBJ2-1; 15 nucleotides line up with TRBD2. The CDR3 is 17 residues long. CDR1 is SGHRS, CDR2 YFSETQ, per germline. V trimming: 4 bases; J trimming: 6 bases; junction bases outside the gene matches: 8. CDR3 residues: CASSRLGTSGGPNEQFF. In DNA form, the CDR3 reads TGCGCCAGCAGCCGACTCGGGACTAGCGGGGGGCCCAATGAGCAGTTCTTC.

This CDR3 reads CAISGRQGTYEQYF. The CDR3 DNA follows: TGTGCCATCAGTGGGCGACAGGGCACCTACGAGCAGTACTTC. The chain uses TRBV10-3 and TRBJ2-7; TRBD1 agrees at 7 bases. Germline values: CDR1 ENHRY, CDR2 SYGVKD. V was clipped by 4 bases and J by 2 bases; unmatched bases: 5. The CDR3 contains 14 residues.

This clonotype was observed a few times. The rearrangement links TRBV6-2 or TRBV6-3 to TRBJ2-1; no clear D gene. V lost 4 bases and J lost 7, with 11 bases in between. Germline V lookup: CDR1 MNHEY, CDR2 SVGEGT. The CDR3 contains 13 residues. CDR3 in amino acids: CASSLSWMNEQFF. The CDR3 DNA is TGTGCCAGCAGTTTATCCTGGATGAATGAGCAGTTCTTC.

This rearrangement joins TRBV5-5 to TRBJ2-5; TRBD2 aligns across 9 bases. V gave up 2 bases and J gave up 0 bases; unmatched junction bases: 5. CDR1 is SGHKS, CDR2 YYEKEE, per germline (reference sequence). The CDR3 consists of 16 residues. The CDR3 DNA sequence: TGTGCCAGCAGCTTCGGGGCGGGGGGGTACCAAGAGACCCAGTACTTC. It yields the protein CASSFGAGGYQETQYF.

This clonotype appeared many times. J is TRBJ1-1 and V is TRBV5-1; D is unclear. Germline CDR1 SGHRS, CDR2 YFSETQ. V was pared by 1 base and J by 0 bases, with 10 bases between. CDR3 size: 15 residues. The CDR3 sequence is CASSLPGRMNTEAFF. CDR3 in DNA: TGCGCCAGCAGCTTGCCCGGACGGATGAACACTGAAGCTTTCTTT.

The chain uses TRBV6-5 and TRBJ1-1, with D perhaps matching TRBD1 (5 bases). The V end lost 5 bases, the J end lost 4 bases, and 14 bases lay between the germline ends. The CDR3 extends over 14 amino acids. The germline V gene encodes CDR1 MNHEY and CDR2 SVGAGI. The CDR3 DNA is TGTGCCAGCAGTCACCCTTCGGGGGGCACTGAAGCTTTCTTT. This translates into CASSHPSGGTEAFF.

This clonotype was found many times. V usage is TRBV5-1 and J usage is TRBJ2-3; 13 positions match TRBD2. V trimming: 3 bases; J trimming: 3 bases; junction bases outside the gene matches: 1. The CDR3 contains 15 residues. The germline V gene encodes CDR1 SGHRS and CDR2 YFSETQ. The CDR3 DNA reads as TGCGCCAGCAGCTCGGGACTAGCGGGAACAGATACGCAGTATTTT. Translating gives CASSSGLAGTDTQYF.

This clonotype was seen more than once but under ten times. The V call is TRBV6-5, the J call TRBJ1-1, with D perhaps matching TRBD1 (6 bases). Between the trimmed V and J ends, which lost 10 bases and 0 bases, there was a span of 15 bases. Germline CDR1 is MNHEY and CDR2 is SVGAGI. CDR3 size: 14 residues. CDR3 sequence (DNA): TGTGCCACCCTACAGGGTAGGGTGAACACTGAAGCTTTCTTT. Translation: CATLQGRVNTEAFF.

CDR3 amino acids: CASTPGNYGYTF. The CDR3 DNA follows: TGTGCCAGCACCCCGGGCAACTATGGCTACACCTTC. The chain joins TRBV6-1 to TRBJ1-2; D remains unclear. The CDR3 runs to 12 residues. Germline CDR1 is MNHNS and CDR2 is SASEGT. V lost 7 bases, J lost 2 bases, and 8 bases lay in between.

The chain joins TRBV5-8 to TRBJ2-4, with D possibly matching TRBD1 (5 bases). V was pared by 6 bases and J by 2 bases, with 9 bases between. The V gene's germline CDR1 is SGHTS and CDR2 YDEGEE. The CDR3 has 13 residues. CDR3 nucleotides: TGTGCCAGCACAGGGAATCCCAAAAACATTCAGTACTTC. Its protein is CASTGNPKNIQYF.

This clonotype occurred a few times. This chain connects TRBV7-2 to TRBJ2-6; D might be TRBD2 (6 bases). Germline V gene lookup returns CDR1 SGHTA and CDR2 FQGNSA. Trimming left V 5 bases short and J 17 bases short, with 28 bases between. This CDR3 is built from 16 residues. The CDR3 DNA follows: TGTGCCAGCAGCCTCAACCCCGGGAGTAGAATACGTGGGTTGACTTTC. Translation gives CASSLNPGSRIRGLTF.

The chain uses TRBV18 and TRBJ2-1, with D perhaps given as TRBD1 or TRBD2 (6 bases each). In germline, CDR1 is KGHSH, CDR2 LQKENI. V was pared by 3 bases and J by 6 bases, with 15 bases between. The CDR3 spans 15 residues. This CDR3 reads CASSPGAGRINEQFF. Written as DNA, the CDR3 is TGTGCCAGCTCACCGGGGGCAGGGAGGATCAATGAGCAGTTCTTC.

This clonotype was seen only a few times. The gene calls are TRBV11-2 and TRBJ2-1; TRBD1 or TRBD2 may be the D gene (5 bases each). The V end was cut by 3 bases, the J end by 3 bases, with 12 bases between. Germline assignment: CDR1 SGHAT and CDR2 FQNNGV. The CDR3 has 15 residues. In DNA, the CDR3 is TGTGCCAGCAGCTTCTACGGGGACGACTACAATGAGCAGTTCTTC. Protein sequence: CASSFYGDDYNEQFF.

The genes are TRBV20-1 and TRBJ2-5, with D perhaps being TRBD1 or TRBD2 (5 bases each). Per the germline V gene, CDR1 is DFQATT and CDR2 is SNEGSKA (reference sequence). V lost 0 bases to trimming and J lost 5 bases, with 13 bases between them. The CDR3 is 14 amino acids. The chain's CDR3 is CSARDPGRGETQYF. The CDR3 DNA reads TGCAGTGCTAGAGATCCGGGACGAGGGGAGACCCAGTACTTC.

This clonotype was seen a handful of times. V is TRBV18 and J is TRBJ1-5; no clear D gene. V lost 1 base and J lost 7, with 8 bases in between. Germline CDR1 is KGHSH and CDR2 is LQKENI. There are 13 residues in the CDR3. Written as DNA, the CDR3 is TGTGCCAGCTCACCACAGGGTCGCCAGCCCCAGCATTTT. Encoded protein: CASSPQGRQPQHF.

This clonotype was counted at least ten times. This chain links TRBV7-2 with TRBJ2-2; no reliable D call. The germline V and J ends were trimmed by 5 bases and 6 bases, with 7 bases remaining between them. This CDR3 comprises 12 residues. Germline V lookup: CDR1 SGHTA, CDR2 FQGNSA. The CDR3 loop reads CASSPYSGELFF. As DNA, the CDR3 is TGTGCCAGCAGCCCTTACTCCGGGGAGCTGTTTTTT.